Following are 10 T cell receptor beta chains from one sample sequenced in a study of regulatory and conventional T cells in RAG deficiency. Only in-frame clones appear in the TCRdb table, and some are missing; sequencing was by immunoSEQ multiplex PCR. Of more than 40,000 clones in the sample, 80% to 90% were seen once. The sorted conventional CD4+ T cells were CD25-low and CD127-high, with genomic DNA sequenced. These same records also appear under a second study, on regulatory T cells. That work adds: Amplification used 52 TRBV primers and 13 TRBJ primers.

The sample taken for sequencing was CD4+ effector T cells sorted from blood. The receptors stem from a human donor in good health.

The V gene is TRBV7-9, the J gene TRBJ2-5, with no clear D. Germline V gives CDR1 SEHNR, CDR2 FQNEAQ (reference sequence). There are 11 residues in the CDR3. Trimming pared 0 bases from V and 4 bases from J, leaving 0 bases between. The CDR3 protein is CASSLAETQYF. DNA for the CDR3: TGTGCCAGCAGCTTAGCAGAGACCCAGTACTTC.

The CDR3 region is CASSSTITRISTGELFF. The CDR3 region has the DNA TGTGCCAGCAGTTCCACCATCACCAGGATTAGCACCGGGGAGCTGTTTTTT. The V and J genes are TRBV5-6 and TRBJ2-2; D gene unclear. CDR1 is SGHDT and CDR2 is YYEEEE in the germline V gene. V lost 5 bases, J lost 4 bases, and 21 bases lay in between. The CDR3 has 17 residues.

The chain employs TRBV4-2 and TRBJ2-2; 8 bases agree with TRBD2. The V gene's germline CDR1 is LGHNA and CDR2 YNFKEQ. CDR3 length equals 16 residues. Trimming took 2 bases from V and 0 from J; bases not matched to a gene: 2. The CDR3 sequence is CASSQPAGANTGELFF. CDR3 bases: TGTGCCAGCAGCCAACCAGCGGGAGCGAACACCGGGGAGCTGTTTTTT.

The chain has TRBV7-9 and TRBJ1-2, with 7 bases identical to TRBD1. This CDR3 has 16 amino acids. Trimming removed 4 bases from V and 7 bases from J; junction bases left unmatched: 15. The germline CDR1 and CDR2 sequences are SEHNR and FQNEAQ (reference sequence). In DNA, the CDR3 is TGTGCCAGCAGCTCTGATTGGGGGTCAGGGGGGAGTGGCTACACCTTC. Its translation is CASSSDWGSGGSGYTF.

CDR3 bases: TGCGCCAGCAGCGCGGCGGGAGGGCCAGCAGATACGCAGTATTTT. Translated: CASSAAGGPADTQYF. The chain uses TRBV5-1 and TRBJ2-3, with 9 bases lining up with TRBD2. V was pared by 4 bases and J by 4 bases, with 7 bases of the junction left unmatched. This CDR3 spans 15 amino acids. Germline lookup yields CDR1 SGHRS and CDR2 YFSETQ.

CDR3 sequence (DNA): TGTGCCAGCAGCTCGGGACTGAGCAATGAGCAGTTCTTC. Residues: CASSSGLSNEQFF. This rearrangement joins TRBV11-3 to TRBJ2-1, with D perhaps matching TRBD2 (6 bases). V lost 4 bases, J lost 6 bases, and 10 bases lay in between. The CDR3 sequence is 13 residues long. Germline V gene data show CDR1 as SGHNT and CDR2 as YENEEA.

V usage is TRBV6-6 and J usage is TRBJ1-2, with unresolved D. From germline, CDR1 is MNHNY and CDR2 SVGAGI (reference sequence). V was shortened by 4 bases and J by 4 bases, with 13 bases between the two germline ends. The CDR3 contains 14 residues. The chain's CDR3 is CASSFLASSYGYTF. The CDR3 nucleotides are TGTGCCAGCAGTTTCCTAGCCTCTAGCTATGGCTACACCTTC.

The chain has TRBV6-5 and TRBJ1-2; 9 nucleotides align to TRBD1. The V segment lost 6 bases and the J segment 5 bases; nucleotides outside the gene matches: 4. Germline-derived CDR1 and CDR2 are MNHEY and SVGAGI. The CDR3 is 13 residues long. The CDR3: CASSRDRVYGYTF. The CDR3 DNA sequence: TGTGCCAGCAGCCGGGACAGGGTGTATGGCTACACCTTC.

The chain joins TRBV7-9 to TRBJ2-2; maybe TRBD1 (5 bases). There are 13 residues in the CDR3. CDR1 is SEHNR, CDR2 FQNEAQ, per germline (reference sequence). Trimming removed 1 base from V and 7 bases from J, with 7 bases in between. The CDR3 loop reads CASSLVGVGELFF. CDR3 DNA sequence: TGTGCCAGCAGCTTAGTAGGGGTCGGGGAGCTGTTTTTT.

Here the CDR3 DNA reads TGTGCCAGCAGTGACTCAAGTGGGGCCTCGCGTTCTGGCTACACCTTC. The encoded protein is CASSDSSGASRSGYTF. This rearrangement joins TRBV6-4 to TRBJ1-2; D perhaps matches TRBD1 (5 bases). The CDR3 runs to 16 residues. The germline V gene has CDR1 MRHNA and CDR2 SNTAGT. Trimming shortened V by 0 bases and J by 7 bases, and 18 bases separated the two germline ends.